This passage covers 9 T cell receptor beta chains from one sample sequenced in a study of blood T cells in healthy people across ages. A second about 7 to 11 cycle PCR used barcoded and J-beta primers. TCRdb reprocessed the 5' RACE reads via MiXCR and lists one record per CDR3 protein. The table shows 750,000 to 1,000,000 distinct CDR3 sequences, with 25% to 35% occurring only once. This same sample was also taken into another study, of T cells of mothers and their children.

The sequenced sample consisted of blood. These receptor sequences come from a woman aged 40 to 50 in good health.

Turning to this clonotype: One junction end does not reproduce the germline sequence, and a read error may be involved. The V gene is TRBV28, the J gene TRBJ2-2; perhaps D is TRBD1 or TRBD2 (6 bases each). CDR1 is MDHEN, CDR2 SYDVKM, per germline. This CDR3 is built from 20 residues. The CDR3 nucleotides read TGTGCCAGCAGTTTTGGGATTAAATGGACCCCGACGGGGGACACCGGGGAGCCGTTTTTT. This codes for CASSFGIKWTPTGDTGEPFF.

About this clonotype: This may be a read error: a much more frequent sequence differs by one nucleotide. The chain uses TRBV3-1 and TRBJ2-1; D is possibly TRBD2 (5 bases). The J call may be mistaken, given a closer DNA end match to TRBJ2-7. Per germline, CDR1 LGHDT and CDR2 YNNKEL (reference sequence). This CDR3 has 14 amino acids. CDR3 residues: CASSRQRLYNEQYF. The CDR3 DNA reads TGTGCCAGCAGCCGCCAGCGGTTATACAATGAGCAGTACTTC.

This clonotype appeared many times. This CDR3 is CASSTRHGYTF. The CDR3, as DNA: TGTGCCAGCAGTACCAGGCATGGCTACACCTTC. This chain joins TRBV2 and TRBJ1-2; D unclear. The V gene lost 5 bases and the J gene lost 6 bases, with 7 bases spanning the gap. The CDR3 is made up of 11 amino acids. Germline loops: CDR1 SNHLY, CDR2 FYNNEI.

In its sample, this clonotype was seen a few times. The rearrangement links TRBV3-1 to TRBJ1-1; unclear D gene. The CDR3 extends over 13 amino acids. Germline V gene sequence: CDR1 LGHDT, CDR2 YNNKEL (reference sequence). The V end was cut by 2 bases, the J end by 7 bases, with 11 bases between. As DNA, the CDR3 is TGTGCCAGCAGCCAATACAAAACGTTTGAAGCTTTCTTT. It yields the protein CASSQYKTFEAFF.

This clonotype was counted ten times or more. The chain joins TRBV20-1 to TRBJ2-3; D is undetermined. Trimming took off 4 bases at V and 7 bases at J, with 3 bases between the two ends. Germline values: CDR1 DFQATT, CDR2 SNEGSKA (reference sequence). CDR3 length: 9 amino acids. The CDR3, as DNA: TGCAGTGCTACCTATACGCAGTATTTT. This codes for CSATYTQYF.

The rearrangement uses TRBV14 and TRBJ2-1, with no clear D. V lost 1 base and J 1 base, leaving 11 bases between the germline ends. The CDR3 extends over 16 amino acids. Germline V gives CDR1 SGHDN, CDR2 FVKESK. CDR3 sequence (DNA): TGTGCCAGCAGCCAAGCCAATTCGCTTTCCTACAATGAGCAGTTCTTC. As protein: CASSQANSLSYNEQFF. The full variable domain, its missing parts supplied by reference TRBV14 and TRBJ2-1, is EAGVTQFPSHSVIEKGQTVTLRCDPISGHDNLYWYRRVMGKEIKFLLHFVKESKQDESGMPNNRFLAERTGGTYSTLKVQPAELEDSGVYFCASSQANSLSYNEQFFGPGTRLTVL.

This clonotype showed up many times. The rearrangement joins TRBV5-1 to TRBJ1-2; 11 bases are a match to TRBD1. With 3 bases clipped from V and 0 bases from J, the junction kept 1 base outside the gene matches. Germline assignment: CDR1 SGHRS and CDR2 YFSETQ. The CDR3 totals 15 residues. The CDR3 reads CASSWGQGANYGYTF. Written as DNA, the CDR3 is TGCGCCAGCAGCTGGGGACAGGGGGCTAACTATGGCTACACCTTC.

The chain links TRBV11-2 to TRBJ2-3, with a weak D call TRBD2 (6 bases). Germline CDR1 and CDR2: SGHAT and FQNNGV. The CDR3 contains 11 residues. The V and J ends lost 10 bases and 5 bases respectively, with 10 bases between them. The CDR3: CATRRGDTQYF. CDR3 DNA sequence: TGTGCCACCCGGAGGGGAGATACGCAGTATTTT.

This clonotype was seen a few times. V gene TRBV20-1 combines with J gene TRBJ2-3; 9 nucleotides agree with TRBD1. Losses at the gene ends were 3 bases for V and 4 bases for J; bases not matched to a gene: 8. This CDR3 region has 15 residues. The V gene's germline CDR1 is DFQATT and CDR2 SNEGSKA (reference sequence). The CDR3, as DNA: TGCAGTGCTAGTGGAGGACAGGGGAGGGCAGATACGCAGTATTTT. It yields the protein CSASGGQGRADTQYF.